The rows below give T cell receptor beta chains drawn from one sample of a study of neoadjuvant nivolumab and ipilimumab in lung cancer. Generated by immunoSEQ multiplex PCR, the TCRdb table keeps only in-frame clones and is missing some. Among 30,000 or so clones listed, roughly 90% were seen once. The sequencing used peripheral blood, collected after neoadjuvant nivolumab, alone or with ipilimumab, at or shortly before surgery. These receptors all stem from an adult with non-small cell lung cancer. Each CDR3 is given with its conserved first and last residue. Fields, in order: CDR3 length, clone size, V gene, D gene, J gene, CDR3 protein, CDR3 DNA. The D gene is left open where the match is weak. Some rows mark clone size as missing; the rest say once, few, many or name a class of expanded clone.

14	-	TRBV7-9	-	TRBJ2-2	CASSPSGNTGELFF	TGTGCCAGCAGCCCATCGGGAAACACCGGGGAGCTGTTTTTT
16	-	TRBV19	TRBD2	TRBJ2-2	CASSISTSGIVWELFF	TGTGCCAGTAGTATCTCGACTAGCGGGATCGTCTGGGAGCTGTTTTTT
15	-	TRBV5-1	-	TRBJ2-1	CASSSREKTYNEQFF	TGCGCCAGCAGCTCCCGGGAGAAGACCTACAATGAGCAGTTCTTC
11	-	TRBV20-1	-	TRBJ2-1	CSARENNEQFF	TGCAGTGCTAGAGAGAACAATGAGCAGTTCTTC
14	-	TRBV18	TRBD2	TRBJ2-3	CASSPGPGGDTQYF	TGTGCCAGCTCACCAGGACCGGGGGGAGATACGCAGTATTTT
13	-	TRBV5-1	-	TRBJ1-1	CASSLVRDTEAFF	TGCGCCAGCAGCTTGGTCAGGGACACTGAAGCTTTCTTT
19	few	TRBV12-2	-	TRBJ2-4	CASRLRVPRSPIPKNIQYF	TGTGCAAGTCGCTTACGGGTCCCCAGGTCTCCCATCCCCAAAAACATTCAGTACTTC
14	-	TRBV5-1	-	TRBJ1-4	CASSLESPNEKLFF	TGCGCCAGCAGCTTGGAGAGCCCTAATGAAAAACTGTTTTTT
15	-	TRBV18	TRBD1	TRBJ1-2	CASSSGTGVNYGYTF	TGTGCCAGCTCATCCGGGACAGGGGTTAACTATGGCTACACCTTC
16	-	TRBV7-9	-	TRBJ1-4	CASSLRQGKMREKLFF	TGTGCCAGCAGCTTGAGGCAGGGGAAGATGAGGGAAAAACTGTTTTTT
18	-	TRBV11-2	TRBD2	TRBJ2-1	CASSIAGGRLFTYNEQFF	TGTGCCAGCAGCATCGCGGGAGGGCGTCTCTTTACCTACAATGAGCAGTTCTTC
15	-	TRBV7-3	-	TRBJ2-1	CASSLGPRGPYEQFF	TGTGCCAGCAGCTTAGGACCCCGGGGCCCATATGAGCAGTTCTTC
12	once	TRBV28	-	TRBJ1-1	CASSPRGNEAFF	TGTGCCAGCAGCCCACGGGGGAATGAAGCTTTCTTT
17	few	TRBV5-1	TRBD1	TRBJ1-3	CASSLAGTGGSGNTIYF	TGCGCCAGCAGCTTGGCCGGGACAGGGGGTTCTGGAAACACCATATATTTT
18	-	TRBV5-1	-	TRBJ1-2	CASSLDGARGSSFYGYTF	TGCGCCAGCAGCTTGGACGGGGCCAGGGGCTCCTCCTTCTATGGCTACACCTTC
15	-	TRBV7-2	-	TRBJ2-1	CASSLGQWVYNEQFF	TGTGCCAGCAGCTTAGGGCAGTGGGTCTACAATGAGCAGTTCTTC
13	-	TRBV6-6	-	TRBJ1-5	CASSYLVAQPQHF	TGTGCCAGCAGTTACCTGGTCGCTCAGCCCCAGCATTTT
13	-	TRBV4-1	-	TRBJ2-7	CASSQDLGWEQYF	TGCGCCAGCAGCCAAGATTTGGGCTGGGAGCAGTACTTC
15	once	TRBV18	-	TRBJ2-1	CASSPEVRSYNEQFF	TGTGCCAGCTCACCGGAGGTTCGGTCCTACAATGAGCAGTTCTTC
15	-	TRBV7-2	TRBD2	TRBJ2-7	CASSRLGEGLYEQYF	TGTGCCAGCAGCCGGTTGGGGGAGGGCCTTTACGAGCAGTACTTC
13	-	TRBV15	-	TRBJ2-5	CATSPGDQETQYF	TGTGCCACCAGCCCCGGGGACCAAGAGACCCAGTACTTC
13	-	TRBV5-4	-	TRBJ1-1	CASSLMQNTEAFF	TGTGCCAGCAGCTTGATGCAGAACACTGAAGCTTTCTTT
13	-	TRBV2	-	TRBJ1-5	CASSVGSNQPQHF	TGTGCCAGCAGTGTGGGTTCCAATCAGCCCCAGCATTTT
13	-	TRBV19	-	TRBJ2-7	CASSLRVGYEQYF	TGTGCCAGTAGTCTTAGGGTGGGCTACGAGCAGTACTTC
22	-	TRBV9	-	TRBJ2-1	CASSVATRWLRDADYPGNEQFF	TGTGCCAGCAGCGTAGCTACGAGGTGGCTTCGGGACGCCGACTATCCTGGCAATGAGCAGTTCTTC
18	once	TRBV5-1	-	TRBJ2-6	CASSFLGLGLSGANVLTF	TGCGCCAGCAGCTTCCTCGGGTTAGGTTTGTCCGGGGCCAACGTCCTGACTTTC
10	-	TRBV29-1	-	TRBJ2-3	CSVGGDTQYF	TGCAGCGTTGGTGGTGATACGCAGTATTTT
14	few	TRBV7-9	-	TRBJ2-3	CASSPSGNTDTQYF	TGTGCCAGCAGCCCCAGCGGTAACACAGATACGCAGTATTTT
15	-	TRBV9	TRBD1	TRBJ1-2	CASSSGTGISGGYTF	TGTGCCAGCAGTTCTGGGACAGGGATTTCTGGTGGCTACACCTTC
16	once	TRBV7-8	-	TRBJ1-3	CASSPASGNSGNTIYF	TGTGCCAGCAGCCCAGCTTCAGGGAACTCTGGAAACACCATATATTTT
13	-	TRBV13	-	TRBJ1-5	CASSLRHNQPQHF	TGTGCCAGCAGCCTCAGACACAATCAGCCCCAGCATTTT